These T cell receptor beta chains were read from a single sample in a study of OX40 agonist ivuxolimab in advanced cancers. TCRdb keeps only in-frame clones here, not all; method: immunoSEQ multiplex PCR. This repertoire shows about 68,000 clones, 91% found once; its top ten account for approximately 0.32%. The sequences come from CD4+ or CD8+ T cells sorted from blood, collected in a trial of the OX40 agonist ivuxolimab. The receptors derive from an adult with an advanced solid tumor such as melanoma, head and neck, liver or kidney cancer. Each CDR3 is given with its conserved first and last residue.

J | V | CDR3
TRBJ2-2 | TRBV27 | CASGRVNTGELFF
TRBJ2-1 | TRBV7-6 | CASSFISSGRASNEQFF
TRBJ1-2 | TRBV5-1 | CASSARVYYGYTF
TRBJ1-3 | TRBV7-2 | CASSFVSNSGNTIYF
TRBJ2-1 | TRBV2 | CASSEDSGVFYNEQFF
TRBJ2-1 | TRBV13 | CASSLGRVQEQFF
TRBJ1-2 | TRBV7-9 | CASSWGQANYGYTF
TRBJ1-5 | TRBV19 | CASSPLQTSNQPQHF
TRBJ2-3 | TRBV5-1 | CASSRLAGGVITDTQYF
TRBJ1-5 | TRBV27 | CASRGTGTQPQHF
TRBJ1-5 | TRBV6-5 | CASSRTGSAGQPQHF
TRBJ2-3 | TRBV11-2 | CASSLLRDTQYF
TRBJ2-5 | TRBV28 | CASSSDITPGGTQYF
TRBJ1-1 | TRBV9 | CASSVDPSTGVNTEAFF
TRBJ1-5 | TRBV27 | CASSKNRISNQPQHF
TRBJ2-2 | TRBV11-2 | CASSLDVGGIGELFF
TRBJ2-2 | TRBV5-1 | CASVRGDTGELFF
TRBJ2-7 | TRBV27 | CASRMTSGTYEQYF
TRBJ2-2 | TRBV18 | CASSPLVNWELFF
TRBJ2-7 | TRBV18 | CASSTRVSGGSYEQYF
TRBJ2-5 | TRBV7-7 | CASSPPGGIETQYF
TRBJ2-3 | TRBV6-1 | CASSESGQAKQYF
TRBJ2-1 | TRBV10-3 | CAISDPALAWIGVNEQFF
TRBJ1-5 | TRBV29-1 | CSVEAPGPNQPQHF
TRBJ2-7 | TRBV19 | CASSPDGTSGRGYEQYF
TRBJ2-7 | TRBV10-3 | CAISESRQRSYEQYF
TRBJ2-3 | TRBV6-4 | CASSESSGHTDTQYF
TRBJ1-1 | TRBV29-1 | CSVRFGGNTEAFF
TRBJ1-1 | TRBV21-1 | CASSKGLQAFF
TRBJ2-4 | TRBV28 | CASSLPGGSKNIQYF
TRBJ2-3 | TRBV7-9 | CASNRDRSDTQYF
TRBJ1-3 | TRBV29-1 | CSVEEAATIYF